This T cell receptor beta chain was sequenced for a study of OX40 agonist ivuxolimab in advanced cancers. Study in general: Ivuxolimab, which patients received intravenously every 2 weeks, was dosed at 0.01 to 10 mg/kg.

Autoimmune disease history or systemic immunosuppression excluded patients. The CDR3 runs 13 residues. CDR1 is WNHNN, CDR2 SYGVQD, per germline (reference sequence). V lost 5 bases to trimming and J lost 2 bases, with 10 bases between them. The protocol was immunoSEQ multiplex PCR, while the TCRdb copy is restricted to in-frame clones and leaves out a portion. The sample comprises about 20,000 clones, roughly 88% of which are singletons, and 36% rests with the top ten. The V and J genes are TRBV10-1 and TRBJ2-7; D possibly corresponds to TRBD2 (5 bases). This TCR came from an adult with an advanced solid tumor such as melanoma, head and neck, liver or kidney cancer. The input for sequencing was CD4+ or CD8+ T cells sorted from blood, taken in a trial of the OX40 agonist ivuxolimab. The CDR3 DNA reads TGCGCCAGCAGTCAGACTACAACCTACGAGCAGTACTTC. Translated: CASSQTTTYEQYF.